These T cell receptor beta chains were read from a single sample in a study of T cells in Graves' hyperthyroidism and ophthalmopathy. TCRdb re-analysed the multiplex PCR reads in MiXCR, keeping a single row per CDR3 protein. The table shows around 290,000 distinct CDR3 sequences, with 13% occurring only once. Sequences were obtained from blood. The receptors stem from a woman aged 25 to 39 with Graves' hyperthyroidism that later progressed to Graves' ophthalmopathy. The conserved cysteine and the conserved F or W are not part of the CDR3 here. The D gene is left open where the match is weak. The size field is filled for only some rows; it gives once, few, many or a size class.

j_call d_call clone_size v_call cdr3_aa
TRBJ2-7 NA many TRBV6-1 ASSDVSGAAPHEQY
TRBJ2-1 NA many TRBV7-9 ASSATDGYNEQF
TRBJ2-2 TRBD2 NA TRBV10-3 AISGTSGANTGELF
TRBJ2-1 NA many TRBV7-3 ASSLTSGIEQF
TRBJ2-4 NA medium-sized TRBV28 ASSSSAALAKNIQY
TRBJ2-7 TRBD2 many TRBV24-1 ATSDLPSGLEGQY
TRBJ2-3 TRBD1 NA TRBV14 ASSQDWGTGTQY
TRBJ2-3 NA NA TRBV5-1 ASGASGSETDTQY
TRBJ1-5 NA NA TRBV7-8 ASSIGGTNQPQH
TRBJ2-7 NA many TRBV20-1 SAGALRGGNEQY
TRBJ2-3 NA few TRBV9 ASSVNRDYTDTQY
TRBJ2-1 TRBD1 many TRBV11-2 ASSKQGAYNEQF
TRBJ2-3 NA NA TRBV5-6 ASTLLRRATDTQY
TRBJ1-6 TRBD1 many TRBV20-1 SANQGAENSPLH
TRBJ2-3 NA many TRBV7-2 ASSLGSGITDTQY
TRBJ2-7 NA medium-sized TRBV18 ASSPQGRTYEQY
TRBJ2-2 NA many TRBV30 AWKHLAANTGELF
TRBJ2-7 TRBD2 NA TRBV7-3 ASSPLGSGKVEQY
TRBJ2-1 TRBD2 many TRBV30 AWIWASGESGEQF
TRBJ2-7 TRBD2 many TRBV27 AAREGPTYEQY
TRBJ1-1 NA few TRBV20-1 SASVWNTEAF
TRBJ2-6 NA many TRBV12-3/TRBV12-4 ASSLKGSGANVLT
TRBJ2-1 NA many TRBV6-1 ASSRPDTVGNEQF